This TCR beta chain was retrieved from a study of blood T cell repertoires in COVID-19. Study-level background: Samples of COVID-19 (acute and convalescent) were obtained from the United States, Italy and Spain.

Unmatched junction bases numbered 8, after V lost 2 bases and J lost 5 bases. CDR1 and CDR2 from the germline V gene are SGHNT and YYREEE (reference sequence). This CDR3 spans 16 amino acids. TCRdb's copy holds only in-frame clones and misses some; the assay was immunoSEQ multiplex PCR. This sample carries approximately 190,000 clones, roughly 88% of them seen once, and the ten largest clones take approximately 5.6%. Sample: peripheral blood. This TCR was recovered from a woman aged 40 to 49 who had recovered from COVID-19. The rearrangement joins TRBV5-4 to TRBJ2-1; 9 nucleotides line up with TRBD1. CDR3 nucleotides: TGTGCCAGCAGCTTTAGGGGACAGGGCCTGAACAATGAGCAGTTCTTC. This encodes CASSFRGQGLNNEQFF.